Listed here is a single T cell receptor beta chain. Its antigen is not identified. The CDR3 runs 15 residues. The ends lost 4 bases at V and 2 bases at J; junction bases unmatched: 7. CDR1 is SGHTA and CDR2 is FQGNSA in the germline V gene. The data stem from a study of OX40 agonist ivuxolimab in advanced cancers. The overall study: Ivuxolimab, an antibody that agonizes OX40 (CD134), was administered to the patients. Checkpoint inhibitors had been given previously to roughly 36% of patients. Overall study findings and caveats: There were, on average, more expanded clones in CD8+ T cells than in CD4+. Low normalized T-cell clonal expansion was also seen in some nonresponders.

The protocol was immunoSEQ multiplex PCR, while the TCRdb copy is restricted to in-frame clones and leaves out a portion. The sample has over 70,000 clones; approximately 87% are singletons. This chain uses TRBV7-2 with TRBJ1-2; 7 positions agree with TRBD1. The sample here was CD4+ or CD8+ T cells sorted from blood, taken in a trial of the OX40 agonist ivuxolimab. This clonotype was obtained from an adult with an advanced solid tumor such as melanoma, head and neck, liver or kidney cancer. CDR3 nucleotides: TGTGCCAGCAGCTCCCGACAGGGCACAAACTATGGCTACACCTTC. Residues: CASSSRQGTNYGYTF.